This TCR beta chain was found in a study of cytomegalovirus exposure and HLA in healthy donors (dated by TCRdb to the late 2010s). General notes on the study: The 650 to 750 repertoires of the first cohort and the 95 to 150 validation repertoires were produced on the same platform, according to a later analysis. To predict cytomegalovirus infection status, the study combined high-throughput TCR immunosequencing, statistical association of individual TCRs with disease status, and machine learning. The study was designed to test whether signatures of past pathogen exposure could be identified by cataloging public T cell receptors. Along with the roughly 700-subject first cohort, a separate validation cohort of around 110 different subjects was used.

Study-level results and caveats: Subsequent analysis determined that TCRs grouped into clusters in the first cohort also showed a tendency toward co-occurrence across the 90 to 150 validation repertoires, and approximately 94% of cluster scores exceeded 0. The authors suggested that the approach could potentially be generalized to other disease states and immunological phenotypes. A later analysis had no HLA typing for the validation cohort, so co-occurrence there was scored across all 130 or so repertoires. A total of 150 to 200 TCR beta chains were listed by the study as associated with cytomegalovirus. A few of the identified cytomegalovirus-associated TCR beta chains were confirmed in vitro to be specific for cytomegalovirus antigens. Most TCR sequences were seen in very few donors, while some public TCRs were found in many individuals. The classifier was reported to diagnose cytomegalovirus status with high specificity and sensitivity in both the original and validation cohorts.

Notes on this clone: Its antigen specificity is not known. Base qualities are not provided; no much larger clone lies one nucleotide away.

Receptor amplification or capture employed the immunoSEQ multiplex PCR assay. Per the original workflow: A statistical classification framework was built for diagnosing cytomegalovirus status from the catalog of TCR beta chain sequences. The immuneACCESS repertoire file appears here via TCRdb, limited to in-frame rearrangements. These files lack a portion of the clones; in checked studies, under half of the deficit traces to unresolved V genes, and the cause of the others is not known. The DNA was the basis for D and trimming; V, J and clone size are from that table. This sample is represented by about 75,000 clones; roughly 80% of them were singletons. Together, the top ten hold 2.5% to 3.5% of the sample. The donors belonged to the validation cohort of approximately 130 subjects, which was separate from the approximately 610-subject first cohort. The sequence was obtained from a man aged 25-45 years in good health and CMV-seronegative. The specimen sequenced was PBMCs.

The bases are TGTGCCAGCAGCTTAGAACCCGGCGGGCGCTTGGGTGGCTACACCTTC. Its translation reads: CASSLEPGGRLGGYTF. This sequence uses TRBV7-3 and TRBJ1-2; no D gene call is confident. Taken from cysteine to phenylalanine, the CDR3 has 16 residues. The entry retains the CDR3 DNA only, 48 bases that are in frame from base 1. V drops 2 bases and J drops 7 bases, leaving 20 bases in between. The germline V gene yields SGHTA for CDR1 and FQGTGA for CDR2.